A few counts support the clone carrying this T cell receptor beta chain. Its matching antigen is unknown. This specimen belongs to a study of T cells in Graves' hyperthyroidism and ophthalmopathy. Overall study results and limits: Most clonotypes expanded in the thyroid (above 0.001) were also present in blood.

There were TCR beta CDR3 regions amplified from RNA transcripts. HTBI primers were the set used in a first-round RT-PCR of the TCR CDR3. TCRdb analysed the multiplex PCR reads with MiXCR anew, one entry per CDR3 protein. The sample contains approximately 590,000 distinct CDR3 sequences, approximately 15% of which appear only once. The source material was blood. The sequence came from a woman in her 30s with Graves' hyperthyroidism.

The chain's CDR3 is CSALDWARPDSNQPQHF. For the CDR3, the DNA is TGCAGTGCTCTAGACTGGGCCCGACCGGATAGCAATCAGCCCCAGCATTTT. The rearrangement links TRBV20-1 to TRBJ1-5; D gene unclear. Trimming took off 5 bases at V and 0 bases at J, with 20 bases between the two ends. The CDR3 runs 17 residues. Germline assignment: CDR1 DFQATT and CDR2 SNEGSKA (reference sequence).